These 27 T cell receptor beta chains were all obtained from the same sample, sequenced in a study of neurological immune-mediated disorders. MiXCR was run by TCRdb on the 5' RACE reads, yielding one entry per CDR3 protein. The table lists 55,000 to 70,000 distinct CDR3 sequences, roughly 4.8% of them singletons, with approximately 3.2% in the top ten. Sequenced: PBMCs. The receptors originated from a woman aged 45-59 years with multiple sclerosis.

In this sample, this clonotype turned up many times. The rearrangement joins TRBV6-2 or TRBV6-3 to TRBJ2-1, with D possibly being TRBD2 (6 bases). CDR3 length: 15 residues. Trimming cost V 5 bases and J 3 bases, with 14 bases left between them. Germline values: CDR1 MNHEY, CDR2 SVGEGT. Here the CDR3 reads CASSPTGLFYNEQFF. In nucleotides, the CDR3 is TGTGCCAGCAGTCCGACGGGACTTTTCTACAATGAGCAGTTCTTC.

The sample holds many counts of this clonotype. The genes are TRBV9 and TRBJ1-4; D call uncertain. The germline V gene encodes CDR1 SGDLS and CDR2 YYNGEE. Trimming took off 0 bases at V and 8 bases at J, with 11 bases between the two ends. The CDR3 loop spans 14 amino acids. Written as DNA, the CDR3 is TGTGCCAGCAGCGTAGGGCAGGTGGAAGAAAAACTGTTTTTT. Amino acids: CASSVGQVEEKLFF.

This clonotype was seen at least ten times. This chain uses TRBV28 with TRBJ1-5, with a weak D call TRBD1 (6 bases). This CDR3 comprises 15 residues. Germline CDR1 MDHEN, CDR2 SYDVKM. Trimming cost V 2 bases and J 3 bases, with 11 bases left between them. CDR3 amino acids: CASSLTGRVNQPQHF. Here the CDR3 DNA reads TGTGCCAGCAGTTTAACAGGGAGGGTCAATCAGCCCCAGCATTTT.

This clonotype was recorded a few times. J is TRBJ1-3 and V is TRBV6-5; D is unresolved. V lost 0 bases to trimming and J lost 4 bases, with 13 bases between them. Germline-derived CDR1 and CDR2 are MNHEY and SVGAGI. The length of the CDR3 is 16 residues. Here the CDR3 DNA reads TGTGCCAGCAGTTACTCGAGTGAGGACGTCGGAAACACCATATATTTT. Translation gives CASSYSSEDVGNTIYF.

The CDR3 region has the DNA TGCAGTGCTAGAGATACGAACACTGAAGCTTTCTTT. Its translation is CSARDTNTEAFF. The genes are TRBV20-1 and TRBJ1-1; D is undetermined. The CDR3 is 12 residues long. V dropped 0 bases and J dropped 1 base, with 3 bases sitting between them. Per the germline V gene, CDR1 is DFQATT and CDR2 is SNEGSKA (reference sequence).

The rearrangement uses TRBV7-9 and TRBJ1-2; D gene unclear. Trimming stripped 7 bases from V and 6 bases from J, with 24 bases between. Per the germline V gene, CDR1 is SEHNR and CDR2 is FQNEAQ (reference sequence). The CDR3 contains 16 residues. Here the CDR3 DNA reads TGTGCCAGCACTAGAATGAGTGGGCCAATTACGGATGGCTACACCTTC. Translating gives CASTRMSGPITDGYTF. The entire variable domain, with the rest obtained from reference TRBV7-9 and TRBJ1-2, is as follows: DTGVSQNPRHKITKRGQNVTFRCDPISEHNRLYWYRQTLGQGPEFLTYFQNEAQLEKSRLLSDRFSAERPKGSFSTLEIQRTEQGDSAMYLCASTRMSGPITDGYTFGSGTRLTVV.

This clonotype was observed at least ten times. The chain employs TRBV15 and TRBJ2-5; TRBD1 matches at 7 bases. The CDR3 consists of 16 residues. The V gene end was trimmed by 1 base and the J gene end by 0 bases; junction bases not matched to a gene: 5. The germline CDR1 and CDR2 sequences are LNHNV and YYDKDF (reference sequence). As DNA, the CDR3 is TGTGCCACCAGCAGAGGGAAGGGGGCGTACCAAGAGACCCAGTACTTC. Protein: CATSRGKGAYQETQYF.

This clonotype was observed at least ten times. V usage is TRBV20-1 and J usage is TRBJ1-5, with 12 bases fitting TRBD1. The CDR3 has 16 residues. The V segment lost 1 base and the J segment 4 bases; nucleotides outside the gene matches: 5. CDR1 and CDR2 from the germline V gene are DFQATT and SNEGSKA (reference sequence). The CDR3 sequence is CSARVGTGGENQPQHF. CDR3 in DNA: TGCAGTGCTAGAGTGGGGACAGGGGGCGAGAATCAGCCCCAGCATTTT.

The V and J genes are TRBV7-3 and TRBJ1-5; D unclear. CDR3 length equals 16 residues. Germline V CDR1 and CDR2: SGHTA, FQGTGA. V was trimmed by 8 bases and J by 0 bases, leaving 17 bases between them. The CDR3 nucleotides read TGTGCCAGCTCAACCCTGGGGATTTATAGCAATCAGCCCCAGCATTTT. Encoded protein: CASSTLGIYSNQPQHF.

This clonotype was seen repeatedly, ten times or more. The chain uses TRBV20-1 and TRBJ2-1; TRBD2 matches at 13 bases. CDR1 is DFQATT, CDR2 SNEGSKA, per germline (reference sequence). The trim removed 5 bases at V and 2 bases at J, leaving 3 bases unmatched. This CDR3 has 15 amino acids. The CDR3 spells CSAEGTSGTYNEQFF. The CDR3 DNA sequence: TGCAGTGCTGAAGGGACTAGCGGGACCTACAATGAGCAGTTCTTC.

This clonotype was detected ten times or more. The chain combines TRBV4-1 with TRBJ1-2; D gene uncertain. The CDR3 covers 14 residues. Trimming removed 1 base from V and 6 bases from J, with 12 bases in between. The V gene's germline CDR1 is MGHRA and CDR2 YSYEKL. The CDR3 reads CASSQAVRLDGYTF. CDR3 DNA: TGCGCCAGCAGCCAAGCCGTCCGCTTGGATGGCTACACCTTC.

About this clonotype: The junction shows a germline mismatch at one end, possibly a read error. CDR3 region: CASRTFDSALNF. In DNA, the CDR3 is TGTGCCAGCAGGACTTTTGACAGCGCCCTCAACTTT. The chain is built from TRBV6-5 and TRBJ1-6; tentatively, D is TRBD1 (5 bases). CDR3 length: 12 residues. The germline V gene has CDR1 MNHEY and CDR2 SVGAGI.

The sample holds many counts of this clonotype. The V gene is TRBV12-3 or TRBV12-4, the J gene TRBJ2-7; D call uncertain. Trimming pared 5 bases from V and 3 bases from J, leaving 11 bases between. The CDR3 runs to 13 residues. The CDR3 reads CASSPMWGYEQYV. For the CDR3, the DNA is TGTGCCAGCAGTCCCATGTGGGGCTACGAGCAGTACGTC.

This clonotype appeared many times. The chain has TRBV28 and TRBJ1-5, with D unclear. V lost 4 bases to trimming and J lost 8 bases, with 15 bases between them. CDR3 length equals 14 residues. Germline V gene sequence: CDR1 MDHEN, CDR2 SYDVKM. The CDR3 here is CASSYPLGGEPQHF. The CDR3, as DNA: TGTGCCAGCAGTTACCCTCTTGGAGGAGAGCCCCAGCATTTT.

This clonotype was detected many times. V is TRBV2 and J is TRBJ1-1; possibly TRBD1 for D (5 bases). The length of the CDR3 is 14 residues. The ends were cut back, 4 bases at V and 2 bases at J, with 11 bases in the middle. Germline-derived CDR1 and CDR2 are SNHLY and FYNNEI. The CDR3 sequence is CASSGGGGNTEAFF. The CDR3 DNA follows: TGTGCCAGCAGTGGTGGTGGGGGAAACACTGAAGCTTTCTTT.

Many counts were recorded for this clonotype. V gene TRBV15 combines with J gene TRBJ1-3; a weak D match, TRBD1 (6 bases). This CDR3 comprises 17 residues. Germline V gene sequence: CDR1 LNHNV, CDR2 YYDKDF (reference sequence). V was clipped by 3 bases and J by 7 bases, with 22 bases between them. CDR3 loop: CATSSISGARKGNTIYF. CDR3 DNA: TGTGCCACCAGCAGCATCTCAGGGGCAAGGAAGGGGAACACCATATATTTT.

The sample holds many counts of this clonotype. The CDR3 coding sequence is TGTGCCAGCAGCTCCGGGACCGGGCTGGTAGCTTTCTTT. The encoded protein is CASSSGTGLVAFF. The chain has TRBV7-3 and TRBJ1-1, with D perhaps TRBD1 (5 bases). V was shortened by 4 bases and J by 10 bases, with 16 bases between the two germline ends. This CDR3 is built from 13 residues. CDR1 and CDR2 (germline): SGHTA, FQGTGA.

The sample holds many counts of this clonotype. The CDR3 sequence is CASSQERQNTIYF. The CDR3 DNA sequence: TGCGCCAGCAGCCAAGAACGTCAAAACACCATATATTTT. V and J are TRBV4-1 and TRBJ1-3; no reliable D call. This CDR3 has 13 amino acids. CDR1 MGHRA and CDR2 YSYEKL come from the germline V gene. V was cut by 0 bases and J by 6 bases, with 6 bases left in between.

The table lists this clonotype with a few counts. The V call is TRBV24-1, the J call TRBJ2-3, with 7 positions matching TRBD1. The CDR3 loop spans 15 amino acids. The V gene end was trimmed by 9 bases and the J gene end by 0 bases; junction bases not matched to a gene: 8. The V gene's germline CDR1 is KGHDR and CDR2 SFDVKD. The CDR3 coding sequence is TGTGCCACCGGGCTCTCAGGGGGAAGCACAGATACGCAGTATTTT. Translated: CATGLSGGSTDTQYF.

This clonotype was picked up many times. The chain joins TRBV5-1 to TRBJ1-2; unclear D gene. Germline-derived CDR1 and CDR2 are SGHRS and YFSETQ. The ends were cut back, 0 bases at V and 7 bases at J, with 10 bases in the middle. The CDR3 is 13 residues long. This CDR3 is CASSLGHIAGYTF. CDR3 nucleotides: TGCGCCAGCAGCTTGGGACATATTGCTGGCTACACCTTC.

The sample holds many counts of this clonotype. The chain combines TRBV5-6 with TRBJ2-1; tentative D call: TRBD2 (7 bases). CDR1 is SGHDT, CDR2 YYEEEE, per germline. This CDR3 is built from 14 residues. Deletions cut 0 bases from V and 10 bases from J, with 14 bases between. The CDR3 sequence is CASSLGGGAWEQFF. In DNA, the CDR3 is TGTGCCAGCAGCTTGGGAGGGGGGGCTTGGGAGCAGTTCTTC.

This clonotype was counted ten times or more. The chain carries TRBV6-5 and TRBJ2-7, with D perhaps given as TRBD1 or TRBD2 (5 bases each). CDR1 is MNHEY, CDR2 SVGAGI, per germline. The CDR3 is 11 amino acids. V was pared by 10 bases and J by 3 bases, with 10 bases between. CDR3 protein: CATRDHYEQYF. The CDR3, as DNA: TGTGCCACCCGGGACCACTACGAGCAGTACTTC.

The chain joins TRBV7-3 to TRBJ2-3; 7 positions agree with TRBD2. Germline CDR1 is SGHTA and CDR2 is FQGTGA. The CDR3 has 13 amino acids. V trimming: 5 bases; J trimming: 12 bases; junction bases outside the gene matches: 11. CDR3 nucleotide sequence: TGTGCCAGCAGCGCGGGATCTGCGGGGGATCAGTATTTT. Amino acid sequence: CASSAGSAGDQYF. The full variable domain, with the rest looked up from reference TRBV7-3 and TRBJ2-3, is GAGVSQTPSNKVTEKGKYVELRCDPISGHTALYWYRQSLGQGPEFLIYFQGTGAADDSGLPNDRFFAVRPEGSVSTLKIQRTERGDSAVYLCASSAGSAGDQYFGPGTRLTVL.

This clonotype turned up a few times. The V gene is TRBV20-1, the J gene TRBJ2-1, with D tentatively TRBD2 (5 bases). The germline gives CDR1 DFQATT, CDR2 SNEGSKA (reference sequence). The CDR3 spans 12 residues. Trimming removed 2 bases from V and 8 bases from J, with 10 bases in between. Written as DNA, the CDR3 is TGCAGTGCTAGACTAGTTAGCGATGAGCAGTTCTTC. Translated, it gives CSARLVSDEQFF.

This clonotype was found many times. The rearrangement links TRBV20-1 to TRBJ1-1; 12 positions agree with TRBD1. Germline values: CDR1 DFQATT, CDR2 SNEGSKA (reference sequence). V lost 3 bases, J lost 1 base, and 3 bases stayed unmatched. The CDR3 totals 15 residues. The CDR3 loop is CSARMGQGANTEAFF. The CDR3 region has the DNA TGCAGTGCTAGGATGGGACAGGGGGCGAACACTGAAGCTTTCTTT.

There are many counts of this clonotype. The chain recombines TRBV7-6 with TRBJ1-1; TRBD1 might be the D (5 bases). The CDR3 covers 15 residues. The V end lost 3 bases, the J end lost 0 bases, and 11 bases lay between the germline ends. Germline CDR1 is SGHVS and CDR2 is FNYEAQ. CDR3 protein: CASSFEQAMNTEAFF. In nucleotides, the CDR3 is TGTGCCAGCAGCTTCGAACAGGCCATGAACACTGAAGCTTTCTTT. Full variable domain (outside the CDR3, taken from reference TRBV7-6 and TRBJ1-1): GAGVSQSPRYKVTKRGQDVALRCDPISGHVSLYWYRQALGQGPEFLTYFNYEAQQDKSGLPNDRFSAERPEGSISTLTIQRTEQRDSAMYRCASSFEQAMNTEAFFGQGTRLTVV.

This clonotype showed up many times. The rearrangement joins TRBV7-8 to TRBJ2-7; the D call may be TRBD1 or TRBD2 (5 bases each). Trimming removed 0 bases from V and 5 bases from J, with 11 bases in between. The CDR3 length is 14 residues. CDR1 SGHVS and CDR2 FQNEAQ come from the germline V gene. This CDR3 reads CASSLASSGHEQYF. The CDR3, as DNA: TGTGCCAGCAGCTTAGCCTCTTCGGGGCACGAGCAGTACTTC.